This TCR beta chain comes out of a study of graft-versus-host responses after intestinal transplantation. Study overall: Recipients obtained multivisceral, liver-intestinal, or isolated intestinal transplants.

Findings and caveats of the study: GvH clones were identified in recipient marrow, with some first appearing in ileum or blood.

Clones were read by immunoSEQ multiplex PCR, and TCRdb kept only the in-frame ones, dropping some. The repertoire consists of some 90,000 clones, with 92% occurring once and the leading ten covering around 0.44%. This CDR3 is built from 15 residues. Trimming pared 0 bases from V and 1 base from J, leaving 10 bases between. Germline loops: CDR1 MNHEY, CDR2 SMNVEV (reference sequence). As for this clone: What it binds is unknown.

The sequence was collected from a human donor who was the organ donor for an intestinal transplant. The V gene is TRBV27, the J gene TRBJ2-7; D remains ambiguous. The sequences come from unstimulated CD8+ T cells sorted from spleen or lymph node cells, collected before transplant. The CDR3 DNA follows: TGTGCCAGCAGTTTATCGTACAGCCTATCCTACGAGCAGTACTTC. Residues: CASSLSYSLSYEQYF.